The 3 T cell receptor beta chains listed next were all sequenced from one sample in a study of post-analysis software for immune sequencing data. General observations from the study: Comparison of patients with controls showed five TRBV segments more frequent in patients, TRBV5-6, TRBV5-1 and TRBV20-1 among them.

Tagging with unique molecular identifiers was a feature of the TCR beta cDNA libraries. TCRdb ran MiXCR on the PCR reads and lists one entry per CDR3 protein. The repertoire holds roughly 570,000 distinct CDR3 sequences, with around 36% as singletons. No cognate antigen is known for these TCRs. The sample consisted of blood. The source of these receptors is a girl aged 2-17 years with multiple sclerosis.

This sequence joins TRBV5-1 and TRBJ1-4; D perhaps matches TRBD1 (6 bases). The CDR3 runs to 12 residues. The V and J ends lost 4 bases and 12 bases respectively, with 13 bases between them. The V gene's germline CDR1 is SGHRS and CDR2 YFSETQ. The CDR3: CASSPDRQQLFF. The CDR3 nucleotides read TGCGCCAGCAGCCCAGACAGGCAACAACTGTTTTTT.

A remark on this clonotype: A read error may produce the germline difference seen at one junction end. The rearrangement joins TRBV12-3 or TRBV12-4 to TRBJ2-3; D is tentatively TRBD1 or TRBD2 (5 bases each). The CDR3 totals 16 residues. The CDR3 sequence is CASSFHPRGTADAQYF. The CDR3 DNA reads as TGTGCCAGCAGTTTTCACCCCAGAGGGACCGCAGATGCGCAGTATTTT.

This clonotype was seen only a few times. The rearrangement joins TRBV20-1 to TRBJ2-1, with TRBD2 matching over 8 bases. Germline loops: CDR1 DFQATT, CDR2 SNEGSKA (reference sequence). This CDR3 is 14 amino acids long. J was trimmed by 9 bases and V by 6 bases; bases with no gene match: 13. CDR3 residues: CSARRQAGDREQFF. DNA for the CDR3: TGCAGTGCCAGACGGCAAGCGGGGGATCGTGAGCAGTTCTTC.